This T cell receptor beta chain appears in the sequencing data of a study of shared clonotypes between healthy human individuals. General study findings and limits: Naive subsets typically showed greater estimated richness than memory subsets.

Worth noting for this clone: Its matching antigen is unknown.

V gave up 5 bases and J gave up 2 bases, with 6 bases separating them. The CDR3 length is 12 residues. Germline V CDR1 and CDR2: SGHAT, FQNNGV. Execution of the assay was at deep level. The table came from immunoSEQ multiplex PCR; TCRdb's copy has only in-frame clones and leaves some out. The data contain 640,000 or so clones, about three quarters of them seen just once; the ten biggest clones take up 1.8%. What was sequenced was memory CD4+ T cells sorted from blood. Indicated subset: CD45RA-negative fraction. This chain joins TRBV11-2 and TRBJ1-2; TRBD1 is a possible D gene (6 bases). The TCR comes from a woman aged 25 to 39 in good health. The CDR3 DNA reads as TGTGCCAGCAGCACAGGGAACTATGGCTACACCTTC. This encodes CASSTGNYGYTF.